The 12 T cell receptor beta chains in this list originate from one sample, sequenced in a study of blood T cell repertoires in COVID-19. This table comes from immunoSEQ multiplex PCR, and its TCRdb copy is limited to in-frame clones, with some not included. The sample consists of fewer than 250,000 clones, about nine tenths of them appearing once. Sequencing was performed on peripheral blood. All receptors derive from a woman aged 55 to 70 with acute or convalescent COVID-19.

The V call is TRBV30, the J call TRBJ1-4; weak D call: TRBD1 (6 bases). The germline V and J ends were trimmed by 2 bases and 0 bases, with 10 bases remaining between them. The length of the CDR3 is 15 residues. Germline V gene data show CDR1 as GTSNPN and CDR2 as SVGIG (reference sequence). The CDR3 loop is CAWSIWTATNEKLFF. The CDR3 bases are TGTGCCTGGAGTATCTGGACAGCAACTAATGAAAAACTGTTTTTT.

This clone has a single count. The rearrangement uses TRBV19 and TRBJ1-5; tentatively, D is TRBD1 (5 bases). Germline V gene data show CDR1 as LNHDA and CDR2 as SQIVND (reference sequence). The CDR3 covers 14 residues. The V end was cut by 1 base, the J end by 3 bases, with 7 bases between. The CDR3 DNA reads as TGTGCCAGTAGTATAGGGGGGGTCAATCAGCCCCAGCATTTT. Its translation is CASSIGGVNQPQHF.

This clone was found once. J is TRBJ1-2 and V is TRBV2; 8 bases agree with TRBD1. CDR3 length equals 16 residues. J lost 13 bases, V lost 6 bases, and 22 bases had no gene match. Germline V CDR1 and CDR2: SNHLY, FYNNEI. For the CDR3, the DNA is TGTGCCAGCAGCGAGGTACCGGGACAGGCCTCCTATAAATCCACCTTC. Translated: CASSEVPGQASYKSTF.

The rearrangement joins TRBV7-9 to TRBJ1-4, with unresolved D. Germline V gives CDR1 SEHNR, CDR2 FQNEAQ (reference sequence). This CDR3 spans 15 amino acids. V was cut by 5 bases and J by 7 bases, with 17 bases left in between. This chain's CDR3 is CASSLNRGTSEKLFF. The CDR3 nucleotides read TGTGCCAGCAGCCTTAACCGAGGCACGAGTGAAAAACTGTTTTTT. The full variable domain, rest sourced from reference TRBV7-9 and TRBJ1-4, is DTGVSQNPRHKITKRGQNVTFRCDPISEHNRLYWYRQTLGQGPEFLTYFQNEAQLEKSRLLSDRFSAERPKGSFSTLEIQRTEQGDSAMYLCASSLNRGTSEKLFFGSGTQLSVL.

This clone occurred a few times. CDR3 sequence reads: CASSYSNRGQAEAFF. The DNA of the CDR3 is TGTGCCAGCAGTTACTCAAACAGGGGGCAGGCTGAAGCTTTCTTT. This chain uses TRBV6-5 with TRBJ1-1, with 9 nucleotides matching TRBD1. The CDR3 extends over 15 amino acids. From germline, CDR1 is MNHEY and CDR2 SVGAGI. V was pared by 0 bases and J by 6 bases, with 5 bases of the junction left unmatched.

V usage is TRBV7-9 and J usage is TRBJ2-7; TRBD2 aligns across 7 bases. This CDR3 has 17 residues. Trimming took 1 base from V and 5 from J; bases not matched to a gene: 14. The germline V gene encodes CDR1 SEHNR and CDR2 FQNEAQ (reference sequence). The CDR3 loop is CASSLGPGPGRGNEQYF. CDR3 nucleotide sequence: TGTGCCAGCAGCTTAGGCCCTGGGCCTGGGAGGGGAAACGAGCAGTACTTC.

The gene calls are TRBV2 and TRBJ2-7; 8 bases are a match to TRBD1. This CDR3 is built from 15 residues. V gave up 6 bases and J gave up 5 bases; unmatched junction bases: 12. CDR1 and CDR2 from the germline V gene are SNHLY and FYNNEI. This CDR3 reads CASSLRTGRPDEQYF. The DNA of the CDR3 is TGTGCCAGCAGCCTTCGGACAGGGCGTCCCGACGAGCAGTACTTC.

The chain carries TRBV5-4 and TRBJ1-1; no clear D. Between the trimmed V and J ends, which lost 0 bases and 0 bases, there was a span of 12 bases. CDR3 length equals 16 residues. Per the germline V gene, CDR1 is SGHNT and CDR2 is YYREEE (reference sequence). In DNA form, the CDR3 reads TGTGCCAGCAGCTTGGGATCGACTCTCCTGAACACTGAAGCTTTCTTT. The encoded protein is CASSLGSTLLNTEAFF.

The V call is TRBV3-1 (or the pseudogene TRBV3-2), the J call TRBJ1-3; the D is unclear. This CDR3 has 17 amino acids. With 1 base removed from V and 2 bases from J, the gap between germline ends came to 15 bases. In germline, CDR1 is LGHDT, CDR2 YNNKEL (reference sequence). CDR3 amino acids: CASSQGRARRAGNTIYF. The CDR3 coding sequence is TGTGCCAGCAGCCAAGGAAGGGCCCGGAGGGCTGGAAACACCATATATTTT.

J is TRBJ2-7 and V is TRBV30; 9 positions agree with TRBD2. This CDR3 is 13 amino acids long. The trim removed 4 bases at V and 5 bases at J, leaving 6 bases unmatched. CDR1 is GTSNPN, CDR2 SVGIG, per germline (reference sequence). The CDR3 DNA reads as TGTGCCTGGAACCGCGGGGGGGGTCACGAGCAGTACTTC. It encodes CAWNRGGGHEQYF. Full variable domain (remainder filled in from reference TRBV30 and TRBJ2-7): SQTIHQWPATLVQPVGSPLSLECTVEGTSNPNLYWYRQAAGRGLQLLFYSVGIGQISSEVPQNLSASRPQDRQFILSSKKLLLSDSGFYLCAWNRGGGHEQYFGPGTRLTVT.

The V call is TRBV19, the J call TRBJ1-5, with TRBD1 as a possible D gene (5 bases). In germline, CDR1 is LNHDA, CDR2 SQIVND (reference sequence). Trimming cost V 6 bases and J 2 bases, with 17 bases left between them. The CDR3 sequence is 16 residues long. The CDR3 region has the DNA TGTGCCAGTAGCTTCCAGGGAGGGAGTGGCAATCAGCCCCAGCATTTT. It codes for CASSFQGGSGNQPQHF.

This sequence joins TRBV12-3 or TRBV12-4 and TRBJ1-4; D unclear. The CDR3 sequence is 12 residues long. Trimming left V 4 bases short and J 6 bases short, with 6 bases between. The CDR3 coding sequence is TGTGCCAGCAGTTCCCTTTATGAAAAACTGTTTTTT. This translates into CASSSLYEKLFF.